The 31 T cell receptor beta chains below all came from one sample that was sequenced in a study of blood T cells in healthy people across ages. Through a sample-barcoded 5' primer and a J-beta primer mix, a second PCR was run for about 6 to 12 cycles. MiXCR, applied by TCRdb to the 5' RACE reads, yields one record per CDR3 protein. The table lists about 780,000 distinct CDR3 sequences, about 42% of them singletons. Input material: blood. These receptors came from an elderly man in good health.

The chain recombines TRBV3-1 with TRBJ2-2; D unresolved. V was clipped by 5 bases and J by 6 bases, with 16 bases between them. The germline V gene has CDR1 LGHDT and CDR2 YNNKEL (reference sequence). The CDR3 runs 15 residues. The DNA of the CDR3 is TGTGCCAGCAGCAACCGGGTCCAGGTGGCCGGGGAGCTGTTTTTT. It yields the protein CASSNRVQVAGELFF.

The chain couples TRBV12-3 or TRBV12-4 to TRBJ2-1, with TRBD2 matching 10 bases. Germline trimming cut 2 bases from V and 10 bases from J; bases unmatched to any gene: 2. CDR3 length equals 13 residues. This chain's CDR3 is CASSLLAGEEQFF. CDR3 bases: TGTGCCAGCAGTTTACTAGCGGGAGAGGAGCAGTTCTTC.

The J gene is TRBJ2-3, the V gene TRBV29-1, with no clear D. The V and J ends lost 6 bases and 0 bases respectively, with 4 bases between them. The CDR3 is 11 amino acids. Germline V gene sequence: CDR1 SQVTM, CDR2 ANQGSEA. The CDR3 is CSVRSTDTQYF. DNA of the CDR3: TGCAGCGTGCGGAGCACAGATACGCAGTATTTT.

The V and J genes are TRBV15 and TRBJ1-5, with a possible D match to TRBD1 (6 bases). V was shortened by 4 bases and J by 11 bases, with 18 bases between the two germline ends. CDR3 length: 14 residues. Germline V gives CDR1 LNHNV, CDR2 YYDKDF (reference sequence). CDR3 region: CATSKDRSVGSQHF. In DNA, the CDR3 is TGTGCCACCAGCAAAGACAGGTCCGTAGGATCCCAGCATTTT.

The chain has TRBV7-2 and TRBJ1-5; 8 bases agree with TRBD1. The V gene end was trimmed by 6 bases and the J gene end by 5 bases; junction bases not matched to a gene: 6. CDR1 is SGHTA and CDR2 is FQGNSA in the germline V gene. The CDR3 has 14 residues. CDR3 in DNA: TGTGCCAGCAGTATAACAGGGGGAGATCAGCCCCAGCATTTT. This sequence encodes CASSITGGDQPQHF.

This clonotype was seen a few times. CDR3 residues: CASYNKGREKLFF. The CDR3 DNA is TGTGCCTCCTACAATAAAGGACGGGAAAAACTGTTTTTT. The rearrangement links TRBV30 to TRBJ1-4; no clear D. Trimming pared 7 bases from V and 8 bases from J, leaving 17 bases between. This CDR3 is 13 amino acids long. The germline V gene encodes CDR1 GTSNPN and CDR2 SVGIG (reference sequence).

This clonotype occurred many times. This chain joins TRBV5-1 and TRBJ2-1, with D tentatively TRBD1 or TRBD2 (5 bases each). The CDR3 is 13 amino acids. CDR1 and CDR2 from the germline V gene are SGHRS and YFSETQ. V lost 4 bases and J lost 5, with 10 bases in between. This CDR3 reads CASSGGYHNEQFF. The CDR3 DNA sequence: TGCGCCAGCAGCGGGGGTTACCACAATGAGCAGTTCTTC.

This clonotype was seen a few times. The chain links TRBV12-3 or TRBV12-4 to TRBJ2-1; 10 positions agree with TRBD2. The V and J ends lost 7 bases and 9 bases, in that order; junction bases with no gene match: 18. The CDR3 covers 17 residues. The CDR3 DNA is TGTGCCAGCATGCAAACGCGCCTAGCGGGAGACGGGAGTGAGCAGTTCTTC. This sequence encodes CASMQTRLAGDGSEQFF.

This clonotype came up once. The chain couples TRBV6-6 to TRBJ2-5; D is uncertain. CDR1 is MNHNY and CDR2 is SVGAGI in the germline V gene (reference sequence). The CDR3 length is 14 residues. The ends were cut back, 6 bases at V and 2 bases at J, with 13 bases in the middle. The CDR3 DNA follows: TGTGCCAGCAGCCTGAACCGAGAACAAGAGACCCAGTACTTC. It is translated as CASSLNREQETQYF.

This clonotype occurred a few times. The chain carries TRBV29-1 and TRBJ2-7; TRBD2 might be the D (6 bases). This CDR3 has 14 residues. The V end lost 6 bases, the J end lost 3 bases, and 18 bases lay between the germline ends. Germline V gene sequence: CDR1 SQVTM, CDR2 ANQGSEA. CDR3 protein: CSVRRLGAGYEQYF. CDR3 DNA sequence: TGCAGCGTGCGGCGTTTGGGAGCGGGCTACGAGCAGTACTTC.

This clonotype was recorded a few times. V and J are TRBV2 and TRBJ2-1; 8 bases are shared with TRBD1. Germline CDR1 is SNHLY and CDR2 is FYNNEI. V was clipped by 8 bases and J by 6 bases; unmatched bases: 12. This CDR3 is 15 amino acids long. The CDR3 sequence: CASGWDRPSGNEQFF. CDR3 coding DNA: TGTGCCAGCGGATGGGACAGGCCATCAGGCAATGAGCAGTTCTTC.

V gene TRBV5-1 combines with J gene TRBJ2-3; D unclear. V lost 1 base and J 6 bases, leaving 6 bases between the germline ends. From germline, CDR1 is SGHRS and CDR2 YFSETQ. The CDR3 extends over 12 amino acids. CDR3: CASSLSFDTQYF. The CDR3 region has the DNA TGCGCCAGCAGCTTGTCATTCGATACGCAGTATTTT.

The J gene is TRBJ2-4, the V gene TRBV4-3; TRBD2 matches 10 bases. This CDR3 has 16 amino acids. Unmatched junction bases numbered 6, after V lost 0 bases and J lost 7 bases. Germline-derived CDR1 and CDR2 are LGHNA and YSLEER. The chain's CDR3 is CASSQEASGSGNIQYF. CDR3 sequence (DNA): TGCGCCAGCAGCCAAGAAGCTAGCGGGAGTGGTAACATTCAGTACTTC.

This chain uses TRBV29-1 with TRBJ1-2; the match to TRBD1 covers 9 bases. The germline CDR1 and CDR2 sequences are SQVTM and ANQGSEA. This CDR3 is 14 amino acids long. J was trimmed by 8 bases and V by 5 bases; bases with no gene match: 12. The chain's CDR3 is CSVHVGNRGPGYTF. Here the CDR3 DNA reads TGCAGCGTTCACGTAGGTAACAGGGGGCCCGGCTACACCTTC.

This clonotype came up a few times. This chain links TRBV20-1 with TRBJ2-3; TRBD2 aligns across 10 bases. This CDR3 is built from 17 residues. The germline V gene has CDR1 DFQATT and CDR2 SNEGSKA (reference sequence). V was pared by 3 bases and J by 5 bases, with 14 bases of the junction left unmatched. Written as DNA, the CDR3 is TGCAGTGCTAGCCTCGCCGGGGTTCTAGCGGGAGAAGATACGCAGTATTTT. Residues: CSASLAGVLAGEDTQYF.

The chain has TRBV28 and TRBJ2-3; 12 positions match TRBD1. This CDR3 has 14 amino acids. After removal of 10 bases from V and 5 bases from J, the junction contained 7 bases not matched to a gene. CDR1 is MDHEN and CDR2 is SYDVKM in the germline V gene. The CDR3 is CATGTGGEVDTQYF. The DNA for the CDR3 is TGTGCCACCGGGACAGGGGGCGAGGTAGATACGCAGTATTTT.

This clonotype was detected only a few times. This chain joins TRBV20-1 and TRBJ2-7, with TRBD2 matching 13 bases. Looked up from germline, CDR1 is DFQATT and CDR2 is SNEGSKA (reference sequence). The CDR3 spans 15 residues. CDR3 amino acids: CSGGTGTSGIDEQYF. As DNA, the CDR3 is TGCAGCGGGGGCACCGGGACTAGCGGGATCGACGAGCAGTACTTC.

The V call is TRBV9, the J call TRBJ2-2, with D tentatively TRBD2 (6 bases). From germline, CDR1 is SGDLS and CDR2 YYNGEE. This CDR3 is built from 16 residues. V was shortened by 0 bases and J by 0 bases, with 9 bases between the two germline ends. The CDR3 sequence: CASSVVSGANTGELFF. In DNA form, the CDR3 reads TGTGCCAGCAGCGTAGTGTCGGGAGCGAACACCGGGGAGCTGTTTTTT.

The chain employs TRBV11-3 and TRBJ2-1; 8 positions agree with TRBD1. CDR1 is SGHNT and CDR2 is YENEEA in the germline V gene. V was pared by 1 base and J by 7 bases, with 3 bases of the junction left unmatched. The CDR3 covers 14 residues. The CDR3 nucleotides read TGTGCCAGCAGCTTAGGGACAGGGTTTAATGAGCAGTTCTTC. This encodes CASSLGTGFNEQFF.

The chain uses TRBV5-1 and TRBJ2-7; D unclear. The V end was cut by 5 bases, the J end by 8 bases, with 17 bases between. The CDR3 consists of 13 residues. Germline V gene data show CDR1 as SGHRS and CDR2 as YFSETQ. The DNA for the CDR3 is TGCGCCAGCAGTGCTGGTTCTGAGGAAAAGCAGTACTTC. This translates into CASSAGSEEKQYF.

The rearrangement links TRBV7-3 to TRBJ1-1, with D possibly TRBD1 on 5 matching bases. The CDR3 contains 14 residues. The ends were cut back, 5 bases at V and 1 base at J, with 11 bases in the middle. Germline V lookup: CDR1 SGHTA, CDR2 FQGTGA. CDR3 residues: CASSRSGQNTEAFF. The CDR3 bases are TGTGCCAGCAGCAGAAGCGGACAGAACACTGAAGCTTTCTTT.

This clonotype was seen a single time. J is TRBJ2-3 and V is TRBV6-2 or TRBV6-3; D remains unclear. V dropped 6 bases and J dropped 2 bases, with 15 bases sitting between them. The CDR3 contains 15 residues. Germline-derived CDR1 and CDR2 are MNHEY and SVGEGT. The CDR3: CASRRTATYTDTQYF. The CDR3 nucleotides read TGTGCCAGCAGACGGACGGCGACTTACACAGATACGCAGTATTTT.

This rearrangement joins TRBV13 to TRBJ2-3; D may be TRBD1 (5 bases). CDR1 and CDR2 from the germline V gene are PRHDT and FYEKMQ (reference sequence). V shed 0 bases and J shed 5 bases, with 9 bases lying between them. The CDR3 is 14 residues long. CDR3 nucleotide sequence: TGTGCCAGCAGCTTAGGAGCCAGGGAAGATACGCAGTATTTT. It is translated as CASSLGAREDTQYF. The whole variable domain, filled in from reference TRBV13 and TRBJ2-3, reads AAGVIQSPRHLIKEKRETATLKCYPIPRHDTVYWYQQGPGQDPQFLISFYEKMQSDKGSIPDRFSAQQFSDYHSELNMSSLELGDSALYFCASSLGAREDTQYFGPGTRLTVL.

About this clonotype: A much larger clonotype is one base distant, so this may be a read error. The chain employs TRBV6-1 and TRBJ1-5, with a possible D match to TRBD1 (5 bases). Gene TRBJ2-3 matches the end of the DNA better, so the J call may be wrong. This CDR3 contains 14 residues. Per the germline V gene, CDR1 is MNHNS and CDR2 is SASEGT. The CDR3 loop is CASSEVQGHQPQYF. The CDR3, as DNA: TGTGCCAGCAGTGAAGTGCAGGGCCATCAGCCCCAGTATTTT.

The CDR3 DNA reads as TGCGCCAGCAGCCGGGACGGACAAGGGACTAATGAAAAACTGTTTTTT. Translating gives CASSRDGQGTNEKLFF. This chain connects TRBV5-1 to TRBJ1-4; maybe TRBD1 (5 bases). V was shortened by 4 bases and J by 2 bases, with 15 bases between the two germline ends. The CDR3 is 16 residues long. Looked up from germline, CDR1 is SGHRS and CDR2 is YFSETQ.

V is TRBV28 and J is TRBJ2-1; D tentatively reads TRBD1 or TRBD2 (6 bases each). Germline V CDR1 and CDR2: MDHEN, SYDVKM. This CDR3 comprises 13 residues. Trimming stripped 11 bases from V and 4 bases from J, with 15 bases between. CDR3 sequence: CAGGQATYNEQFF. The CDR3 DNA reads as TGTGCCGGGGGGCAGGCGACGTACAATGAGCAGTTCTTC.

This rearrangement joins TRBV29-1 to TRBJ2-4; 9 bases fit TRBD1. The CDR3 has 16 amino acids. Germline lookup yields CDR1 SQVTM and CDR2 ANQGSEA. V lost 5 bases to trimming and J lost 13 bases; unmatched junction nucleotides: 21. The CDR3 loop is CSVRSDRGAFYNEQYF. In DNA form, the CDR3 reads TGCAGCGTTAGAAGCGACAGGGGGGCCTTTTACAATGAGCAGTACTTC.

This clonotype has at least ten counts. Germline and junction disagree at one end, which may indicate a read error. The chain combines TRBV12-3 or TRBV12-4 with TRBJ2-1; 12 bases match TRBD2. CDR3 length: 15 amino acids. CDR3 nucleotide sequence: TGTGCCAGCAGTCTAGCTAGCGGGAGGGCCAATGAGCAGTTCTTC. As protein: CASSLASGRANEQFF.

This chain joins TRBV27 and TRBJ2-3; no firm D call. CDR3 size: 14 residues. Germline V gene lookup returns CDR1 MNHEY and CDR2 SMNVEV (reference sequence). Trimming pared 0 bases from V and 4 bases from J, leaving 8 bases between. The CDR3 spells CASSLSSGPDTQYF. In DNA, the CDR3 is TGTGCCAGCAGTTTATCCTCTGGGCCAGATACGCAGTATTTT.

V usage is TRBV6-6 and J usage is TRBJ2-5, with D possibly matching TRBD1 (5 bases). Germline lookup yields CDR1 MNHNY and CDR2 SVGAGI (reference sequence). This CDR3 has 14 residues. Trimming removed 2 bases at V and 5 bases at J, with 12 bases between. CDR3 amino acids: CASSYGAQMETQYF. Here the CDR3 DNA reads TGTGCCAGCAGTTACGGGGCCCAAATGGAGACCCAGTACTTC.

The V and J genes are TRBV2 and TRBJ1-2; the match to TRBD1 covers 9 bases. The germline gives CDR1 SNHLY, CDR2 FYNNEI. The CDR3 runs 13 residues. CDR3: CASQQRDRDGYTF. In DNA form, the CDR3 reads TGTGCGAGCCAGCAACGGGACAGGGATGGCTACACCTTC.